This entry lists 30 T cell receptor beta chains sequenced from one sample in a study of CD8 T cells in ankylosing spondylitis. One entry per CDR3 protein results from TCRdb running MiXCR on the 5' RACE reads. The profile shows 290,000 or so distinct CDR3 sequences, roughly 20% of them singletons. The sequencing input was blood, either unsorted or a sorted T cell fraction (not recorded which). These receptors were obtained from a female donor with ankylosing spondylitis or in good health (not recorded which).

This clonotype was seen once. The chain links TRBV6-1 to TRBJ1-2; D ambiguous. Per germline, CDR1 MNHNS and CDR2 SASEGT. V lost 4 bases and J lost 5, with 14 bases in between. This CDR3 is built from 14 residues. The CDR3 spells CASSGPDGQYGYTF. The DNA for the CDR3 is TGTGCCAGCAGTGGGCCAGACGGTCAATATGGCTACACCTTC.

This CDR3 is CASRGTGIDTEAFF. The CDR3 bases are TGTGCCAGCAGGGGAACAGGGATCGACACTGAAGCTTTCTTT. The chain employs TRBV27 and TRBJ1-1; D possibly corresponds to TRBD1 (6 bases). The CDR3 spans 14 residues. V was shortened by 6 bases and J by 3 bases, with 14 bases between the two germline ends. Germline V CDR1 and CDR2: MNHEY, SMNVEV (reference sequence).

The V call is TRBV19, the J call TRBJ2-3; no firm D call. Looked up from germline, CDR1 is LNHDA and CDR2 is SQIVND (reference sequence). The ends were cut back, 1 base at V and 2 bases at J, with 7 bases in the middle. The CDR3 is 14 amino acids. As DNA, the CDR3 is TGTGCCAGTAGTATAGGGAGCGTCACAGATACGCAGTATTTT. This encodes CASSIGSVTDTQYF.

The rearrangement joins TRBV14 to TRBJ2-7; D possibly corresponds to TRBD1 (5 bases). CDR3 size: 19 residues. The germline CDR1 and CDR2 sequences are SGHDN and FVKESK. V was trimmed by 4 bases and J by 4 bases, leaving 29 bases between them. CDR3 DNA sequence: TGTGCCAGCAGCCTTCGTTTCGTAACGACAGACTCATCTACTTACGAGCAGTACTTC. As protein: CASSLRFVTTDSSTYEQYF.

This clonotype appeared a few times. The genes are TRBV18 and TRBJ1-3; D is uncertain. V lost 5 bases and J lost 4, with 18 bases in between. Germline V CDR1 and CDR2: KGHSH, LQKENI. The CDR3 covers 16 residues. CDR3 sequence (DNA): TGTGCCAGCTCATCCACTGGCCGGCAAAAGGGAAACACCATATATTTT. It yields the protein CASSSTGRQKGNTIYF.

This clonotype was seen only a few times. This sequence joins TRBV20-1 and TRBJ2-3, with D maybe TRBD2 (6 bases). The CDR3 sequence is 13 residues long. Trimming left V 8 bases short and J 3 bases short, with 15 bases between. CDR1 and CDR2 from the germline V gene are DFQATT and SNEGSKA (reference sequence). CDR3 residues: CSPIGGATDTQYF. In DNA, the CDR3 is TGCAGTCCGATCGGGGGAGCAACAGATACGCAGTATTTT.

This clonotype was seen more than once but under ten times. The J gene is TRBJ2-1, the V gene TRBV7-9, with D perhaps TRBD2 (6 bases). Trimming took off 5 bases at V and 0 bases at J, with 14 bases between the two ends. This CDR3 comprises 16 residues. CDR1 and CDR2 (germline): SEHNR, FQNEAQ (reference sequence). The CDR3 loop is CASSPASGSSYNEQFF. The CDR3 bases are TGTGCCAGCAGCCCTGCGTCCGGGAGCTCCTACAATGAGCAGTTCTTC. The full variable domain, completed using reference TRBV7-9 and TRBJ2-1, is DTGVSQNPRHKITKRGQNVTFRCDPISEHNRLYWYRQTLGQGPEFLTYFQNEAQLEKSRLLSDRFSAERPKGSFSTLEIQRTEQGDSAMYLCASSPASGSSYNEQFFGPGTRLTVL.

This clonotype was recorded a few times. The V call is TRBV20-1, the J call TRBJ2-7; no firm D call. Trimming left V 2 bases short and J 4 bases short, with 15 bases between. This CDR3 is built from 14 residues. Per germline, CDR1 DFQATT and CDR2 SNEGSKA (reference sequence). The CDR3 bases are TGCAGTGCTAGAATACCGGCCTCTGGTTACGAGCAGTACTTC. It specifies CSARIPASGYEQYF.

V and J are TRBV6-5 and TRBJ1-1, with D perhaps TRBD1 (5 bases). The CDR3 is made up of 12 amino acids. Germline CDR1 MNHEY, CDR2 SVGAGI. V was cut by 10 bases and J by 6 bases, with 15 bases left in between. The CDR3 sequence is CATKRPGAEAFF. As DNA, the CDR3 is TGTGCCACCAAAAGGCCGGGGGCTGAAGCTTTCTTT.

This clonotype was counted ten times or more. This chain connects TRBV7-9 to TRBJ2-7; no clear D gene. The CDR3 is 12 residues long. Trimming shortened V by 2 bases and J by 6 bases, and 8 bases separated the two germline ends. Germline V gene sequence: CDR1 SEHNR, CDR2 FQNEAQ (reference sequence). This CDR3 reads CASSLIASEQYF. CDR3 nucleotide sequence: TGTGCCAGCAGCTTAATCGCGTCCGAGCAGTACTTC.

At least ten counts were recorded for this clonotype. The V and J genes are TRBV29-1 and TRBJ1-5; D not resolved. The germline V gene has CDR1 SQVTM and CDR2 ANQGSEA. The CDR3 is made up of 14 amino acids. V was pared by 2 bases and J by 5 bases, with 13 bases between. The CDR3 DNA sequence: TGCAGCGTTGAAACGGCCGGTGAGCATCAGCCCCAGCATTTT. Protein sequence: CSVETAGEHQPQHF.

J is TRBJ2-1 and V is TRBV15; weak D call: TRBD2 (6 bases). CDR3 length equals 16 residues. Germline V gives CDR1 LNHNV, CDR2 YYDKDF (reference sequence). With 0 bases removed from V and 5 bases from J, the gap between germline ends came to 14 bases. The CDR3 region is CATSRDRQRANNEQFF. The CDR3 DNA follows: TGTGCCACCAGCAGAGATCGCCAGCGGGCTAACAATGAGCAGTTCTTC.

In this sample, this clonotype turned up a few times. V and J are TRBV7-9 and TRBJ2-3, with D maybe TRBD2 (5 bases). V lost 5 bases, J lost 5 bases, and 14 bases lay in between. Germline V gene lookup returns CDR1 SEHNR and CDR2 FQNEAQ (reference sequence). This CDR3 is 14 amino acids long. This CDR3 reads CASSLPDRGDTQYF. Here the CDR3 DNA reads TGTGCCAGCAGCCTCCCCGACCGGGGAGATACGCAGTATTTT.

This clonotype was picked up a small number of times. The V and J genes are TRBV6-5 and TRBJ1-1; 8 positions agree with TRBD1. After removal of 2 bases from V and 11 bases from J, the junction contained 4 bases not matched to a gene. The germline V gene has CDR1 MNHEY and CDR2 SVGAGI. The CDR3 runs to 12 residues. The CDR3 loop is CASSYRQGRAFF. The CDR3 bases are TGTGCCAGCAGTTACCGACAGGGGAGGGCTTTCTTT.

This clonotype has just a few counts. This chain joins TRBV29-1 and TRBJ2-5, with 10 positions matching TRBD2. The CDR3 contains 14 residues. Germline CDR1 and CDR2: SQVTM and ANQGSEA. V shed 4 bases, J shed 5 bases, and the junction held 7 bases outside the gene matches. The CDR3 DNA reads TGCAGCGTTGTGGCTAGCGGGAGTCGGGAGACCCAGTACTTC. Its translation: CSVVASGSRETQYF.

This clonotype came up a few times. The chain is built from TRBV20-1 and TRBJ2-1; the D is unclear. Trimming shortened V by 0 bases and J by 0 bases, and 15 bases separated the two germline ends. The CDR3 runs 17 residues. CDR1 and CDR2 from the germline V gene are DFQATT and SNEGSKA (reference sequence). The CDR3 DNA follows: TGCAGTGCTAGAGATCCCCTCGGGCGGTCCTCCTACAATGAGCAGTTCTTC. This sequence encodes CSARDPLGRSSYNEQFF.

This clonotype showed up just a few times. This chain joins TRBV20-1 and TRBJ2-3; no clear D. The V gene lost 6 bases and the J gene lost 0 bases, with 10 bases spanning the gap. CDR1 and CDR2 from the germline V gene are DFQATT and SNEGSKA (reference sequence). The CDR3 runs to 13 residues. This CDR3 is CSALDFSTDTQYF. CDR3 sequence (DNA): TGCAGTGCCCTCGACTTTAGCACAGATACGCAGTATTTT.

This clonotype was seen more than once but under ten times. The V call is TRBV7-2, the J call TRBJ2-3, with 16 bases matching TRBD2. Germline V gene lookup returns CDR1 SGHTA and CDR2 FQGNSA. This CDR3 comprises 19 residues. V lost 0 bases to trimming and J lost 4 bases; unmatched junction nucleotides: 7. This CDR3 reads CASSLAGTSGRAGADTQYF. In DNA, the CDR3 is TGTGCCAGCAGCTTAGCTGGGACTAGCGGGAGGGCCGGGGCAGATACGCAGTATTTT.

V and J are TRBV5-1 and TRBJ2-1; 9 nucleotides align to TRBD2. CDR3 length equals 21 residues. V lost 4 bases to trimming and J lost 7 bases; unmatched junction nucleotides: 27. Germline values: CDR1 SGHRS, CDR2 YFSETQ. In DNA, the CDR3 is TGCGCCAGCAGCCATGGCATGTTAGCGGGAGCTCTCTGGGCGGGTCGGAATGAGCAGTTCTTC. Residues: CASSHGMLAGALWAGRNEQFF. The entire variable domain, with the rest obtained from reference TRBV5-1 and TRBJ2-1, is as follows: KAGVTQTPRYLIKTRGQQVTLSCSPISGHRSVSWYQQTPGQGLQFLFEYFSETQRNKGNFPGRFSGRQFSNSRSEMNVSTLELGDSALYLCASSHGMLAGALWAGRNEQFFGPGTRLTVL.

This clonotype was counted at least ten times. V usage is TRBV28 and J usage is TRBJ2-7, with 8 bases matching TRBD2. Germline V gene sequence: CDR1 MDHEN, CDR2 SYDVKM. V was pared by 3 bases and J by 9 bases, with 4 bases of the junction left unmatched. The CDR3 runs to 12 residues. Here the CDR3 DNA reads TGTGCCAGCAGTTTGAACCGGGAGGGGCAGTACTTC. This translates into CASSLNREGQYF.

In this sample, this clonotype turned up a few times. The chain carries TRBV7-2 and TRBJ2-2, with 12 bases fitting TRBD1. The V and J ends lost 5 bases and 7 bases, in that order; junction bases with no gene match: 8. CDR1 is SGHTA, CDR2 FQGNSA, per germline. The CDR3 extends over 16 amino acids. The CDR3 bases are TGTGCCAGCAGCCCAGGGACAGGGGGCACCCTCGGGGAGCTGTTTTTT. Amino acids: CASSPGTGGTLGELFF. Using reference TRBV7-2 and TRBJ2-2 for the parts outside the CDR3, the full variable domain is GAGVSQSPSNKVTEKGKDVELRCDPISGHTALYWYRQSLGQGLEFLIYFQGNSAPDKSGLPSDRFSAERTGGSVSTLTIQRTQQEDSAVYLCASSPGTGGTLGELFFGEGSRLTVL.

The chain combines TRBV7-6 with TRBJ2-7; TRBD2 might be the D (6 bases). This CDR3 has 15 residues. Trimming took 2 bases from V and 6 from J, leaving 17 bases between them. Germline V gene lookup returns CDR1 SGHVS and CDR2 FNYEAQ. CDR3 nucleotide sequence: TGTGCCAGCAGCTTACTTAGCGGAGGAGCGGGCGAGCAGTACTTC. Protein: CASSLLSGGAGEQYF.

This clonotype was picked up many times. The J gene is TRBJ2-1, the V gene TRBV27; maybe TRBD1 (5 bases). The V end lost 3 bases, the J end lost 3 bases, and 12 bases lay between the germline ends. Germline V gene data show CDR1 as MNHEY and CDR2 as SMNVEV (reference sequence). The CDR3 has 15 residues. The DNA for the CDR3 is TGTGCCAGCAGTTTTGACAGAACAAACTACAATGAGCAGTTCTTC. It encodes CASSFDRTNYNEQFF.

The rearrangement links TRBV6-1 to TRBJ2-7; TRBD1 agrees at 7 bases. The CDR3 length is 13 residues. Germline V gene data show CDR1 as MNHNS and CDR2 as SASEGT. The V segment lost 5 bases and the J segment 2 bases; nucleotides outside the gene matches: 3. CDR3 sequence reads: CASSRDRTYEQYF. The CDR3 bases are TGTGCCAGCAGTCGGGACAGAACCTACGAGCAGTACTTC.

This clonotype was observed a few times. V and J are TRBV15 and TRBJ2-3; no clear D gene. The CDR3 has 14 residues. The germline V and J ends were trimmed by 5 bases and 2 bases, with 11 bases remaining between them. Germline V lookup: CDR1 LNHNV, CDR2 YYDKDF (reference sequence). The CDR3 protein is CATSRGLNTDTQYF. CDR3 DNA: TGTGCCACCAGCCGAGGTCTGAACACAGATACGCAGTATTTT.

This clonotype has just a few counts. CDR3 sequence: CASSGATGIGRSEAFF. The CDR3 DNA reads TGTGCCAGCAGTGGCGCGACAGGGATAGGCAGGTCTGAAGCTTTCTTT. This chain joins TRBV25-1 and TRBJ1-1, with 7 bases lining up with TRBD1. CDR3 length equals 16 residues. The V segment lost 4 bases and the J segment 6 bases; nucleotides outside the gene matches: 14. Germline-derived CDR1 and CDR2 are MGHDK and SYGVNS. The entire variable domain, with the rest obtained from reference TRBV25-1 and TRBJ1-1, is as follows: EADIYQTPRYLVIGTGKKITLECSQTMGHDKMYWYQQDPGMELHLIHYSYGVNSTEKGDLSSESTVSRIRTEHFPLTLESARPSHTSQYLCASSGATGIGRSEAFFGQGTRLTVV.

The V call is TRBV6-1, the J call TRBJ1-1, with D possibly matching TRBD1 (5 bases). Germline V gene data show CDR1 as MNHNS and CDR2 as SASEGT. The CDR3 runs to 13 residues. Trimming pared 6 bases from V and 4 bases from J, leaving 12 bases between. The CDR3 reads CASSNPGGTEAFF. Written as DNA, the CDR3 is TGTGCCAGCAGCAACCCGGGGGGCACTGAAGCTTTCTTT.

In its sample, this clonotype was seen a few times. One end of the junction fails to match germline, which may point to a read error. This rearrangement joins TRBV12-3 or TRBV12-4 to TRBJ2-1; tentative D call: TRBD2 (6 bases). This CDR3 is 11 amino acids long. CDR3 DNA: TGTGCCAGCAGTTACACCGGGACGGGGGTCTTC. It translates to CASSYTGTGVF.

This clonotype turned up a few times. The chain uses TRBV4-2 and TRBJ2-3; 10 bases agree with TRBD1. Germline CDR1 reads LGHNA; CDR2 reads YNFKEQ. V dropped 4 bases and J dropped 6; count of bases not matched to a gene: 7. CDR3 length: 15 amino acids. CDR3 protein: CASSPLTGGVDTQYF. CDR3 sequence (DNA): TGTGCCAGCAGCCCCCTGACAGGGGGCGTGGATACGCAGTATTTT.

Ten or more counts support this clonotype. CDR3 coding DNA: TGCAGTGCTAGACGAACAGGGTTGGGTTCACCCCTCCACTTT. Translation gives CSARRTGLGSPLHF. The chain uses TRBV20-1 and TRBJ1-6; weak D call: TRBD1 (6 bases). Trimming took off 2 bases at V and 9 bases at J, with 14 bases between the two ends. The CDR3 is made up of 14 amino acids. Looked up from germline, CDR1 is DFQATT and CDR2 is SNEGSKA (reference sequence).